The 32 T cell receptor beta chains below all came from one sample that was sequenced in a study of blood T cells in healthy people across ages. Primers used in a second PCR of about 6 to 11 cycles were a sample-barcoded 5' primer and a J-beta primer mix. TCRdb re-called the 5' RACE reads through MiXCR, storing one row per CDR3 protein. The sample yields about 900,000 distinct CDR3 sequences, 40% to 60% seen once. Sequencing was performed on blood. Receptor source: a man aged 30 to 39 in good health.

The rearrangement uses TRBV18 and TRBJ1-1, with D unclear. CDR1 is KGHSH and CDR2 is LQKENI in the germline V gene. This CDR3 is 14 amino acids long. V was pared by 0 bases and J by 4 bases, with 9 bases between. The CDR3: CASSPPEVSTEAFF. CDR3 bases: TGTGCCAGCTCACCACCGGAGGTAAGCACTGAAGCTTTCTTT.

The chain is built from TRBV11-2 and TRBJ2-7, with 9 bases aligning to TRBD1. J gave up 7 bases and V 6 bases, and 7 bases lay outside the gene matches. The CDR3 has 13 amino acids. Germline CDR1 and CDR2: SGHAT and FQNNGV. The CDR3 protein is CASSRDREREQYF. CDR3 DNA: TGTGCCAGCAGTCGGGACAGGGAGCGGGAGCAGTACTTC.

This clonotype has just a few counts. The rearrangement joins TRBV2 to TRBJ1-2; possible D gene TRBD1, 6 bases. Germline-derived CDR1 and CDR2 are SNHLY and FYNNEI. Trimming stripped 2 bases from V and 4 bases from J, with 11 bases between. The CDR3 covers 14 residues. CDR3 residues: CASSEQGLPYGYTF. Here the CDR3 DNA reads TGTGCCAGCAGTGAACAGGGGCTGCCCTATGGCTACACCTTC.

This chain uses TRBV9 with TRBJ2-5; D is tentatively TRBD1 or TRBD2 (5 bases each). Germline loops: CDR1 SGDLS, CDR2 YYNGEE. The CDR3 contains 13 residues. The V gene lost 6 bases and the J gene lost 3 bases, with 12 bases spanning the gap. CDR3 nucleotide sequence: TGTGCCAGCAACAAAAGAGGGGAAGAGACCCAGTACTTC. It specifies CASNKRGEETQYF.

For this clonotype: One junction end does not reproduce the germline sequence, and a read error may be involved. Written as DNA, the CDR3 is TGTGCCATCGGTAGAGCGGGGGCCACAGGTACGCAGTATTTT. This translates into CAIGRAGATGTQYF. The chain carries TRBV10-3 and TRBJ2-3; 8 positions agree with TRBD2. The germline V gene encodes CDR1 ENHRY and CDR2 SYGVKD. The CDR3 contains 14 residues.

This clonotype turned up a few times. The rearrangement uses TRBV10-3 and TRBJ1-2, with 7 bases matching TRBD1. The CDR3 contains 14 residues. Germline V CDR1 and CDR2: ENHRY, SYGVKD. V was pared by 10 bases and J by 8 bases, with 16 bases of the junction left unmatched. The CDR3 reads CATFGTVALGGYTF. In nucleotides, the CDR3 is TGTGCCACCTTCGGGACAGTTGCACTAGGCGGCTACACCTTC.

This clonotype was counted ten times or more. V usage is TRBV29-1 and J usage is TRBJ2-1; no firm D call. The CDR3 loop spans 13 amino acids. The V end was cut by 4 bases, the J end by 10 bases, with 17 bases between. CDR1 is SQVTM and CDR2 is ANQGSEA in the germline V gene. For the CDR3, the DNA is TGCAGCGTTGGTGTTGGGGATTCGCAGGAGCAGTTCTTC. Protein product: CSVGVGDSQEQFF.

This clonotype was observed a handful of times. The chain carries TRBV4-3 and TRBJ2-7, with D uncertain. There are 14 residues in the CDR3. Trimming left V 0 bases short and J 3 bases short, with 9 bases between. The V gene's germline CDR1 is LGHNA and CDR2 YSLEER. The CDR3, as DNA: TGCGCCAGCAGCCAAGACAGAAATTACTACGAGCAGTACTTC. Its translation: CASSQDRNYYEQYF.

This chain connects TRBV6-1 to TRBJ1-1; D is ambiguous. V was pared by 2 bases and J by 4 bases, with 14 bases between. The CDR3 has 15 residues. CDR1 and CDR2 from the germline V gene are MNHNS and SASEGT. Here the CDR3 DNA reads TGTGCCAGCAGTGAACTCGGGGTTCTCGGCACTGAAGCTTTCTTT. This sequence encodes CASSELGVLGTEAFF.

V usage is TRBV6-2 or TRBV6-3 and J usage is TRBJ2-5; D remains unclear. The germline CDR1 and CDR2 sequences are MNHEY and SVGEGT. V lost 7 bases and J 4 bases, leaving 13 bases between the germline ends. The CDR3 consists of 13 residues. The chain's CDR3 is CASTGRNRETQYF. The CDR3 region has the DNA TGTGCCAGCACTGGACGGAACCGAGAGACCCAGTACTTC.

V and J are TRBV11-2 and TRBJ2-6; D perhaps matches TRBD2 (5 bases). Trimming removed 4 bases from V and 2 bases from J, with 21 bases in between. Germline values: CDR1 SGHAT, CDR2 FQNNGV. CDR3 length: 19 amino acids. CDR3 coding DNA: TGTGCCAGCAGCTCTATTCGTAGAGGGTCTCGGGCTGGGGCCAACGTCCTGACTTTC. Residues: CASSSIRRGSRAGANVLTF.

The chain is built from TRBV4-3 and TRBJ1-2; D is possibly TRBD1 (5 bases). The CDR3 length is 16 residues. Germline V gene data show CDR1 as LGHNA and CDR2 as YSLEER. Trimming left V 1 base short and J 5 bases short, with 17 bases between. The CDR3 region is CASSQGDGADDYGYTF. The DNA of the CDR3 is TGCGCCAGCAGCCAAGGGGACGGGGCGGATGATTATGGCTACACCTTC.

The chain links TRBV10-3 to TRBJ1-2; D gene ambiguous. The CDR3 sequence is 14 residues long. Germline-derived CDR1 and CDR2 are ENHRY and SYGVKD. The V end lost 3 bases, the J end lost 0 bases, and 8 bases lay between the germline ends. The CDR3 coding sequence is TGTGCCATCAGTGACGGGATAGCTAACTATGGCTACACCTTC. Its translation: CAISDGIANYGYTF.

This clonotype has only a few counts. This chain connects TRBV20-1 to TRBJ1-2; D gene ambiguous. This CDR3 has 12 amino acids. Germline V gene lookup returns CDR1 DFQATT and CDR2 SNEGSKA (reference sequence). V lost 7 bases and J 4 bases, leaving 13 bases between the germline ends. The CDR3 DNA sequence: TGCAGTGGAGAGAGGCAGCCCTATGGCTACACCTTC. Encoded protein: CSGERQPYGYTF.

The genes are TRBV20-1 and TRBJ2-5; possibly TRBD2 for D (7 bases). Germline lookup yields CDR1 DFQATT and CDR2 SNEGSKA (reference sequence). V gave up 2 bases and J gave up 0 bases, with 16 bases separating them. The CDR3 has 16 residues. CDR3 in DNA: TGCAGTGCTAGAACCGGTGGGGGGGGCCACCAAGAGACCCAGTACTTC. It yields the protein CSARTGGGGHQETQYF.

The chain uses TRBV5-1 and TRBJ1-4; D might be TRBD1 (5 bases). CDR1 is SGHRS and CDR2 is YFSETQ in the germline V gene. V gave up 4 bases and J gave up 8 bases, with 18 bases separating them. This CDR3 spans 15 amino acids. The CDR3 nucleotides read TGCGCCAGCAGCCTGACAGTCTCGTCAAGAGAAAAACTGTTTTTT. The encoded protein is CASSLTVSSREKLFF.

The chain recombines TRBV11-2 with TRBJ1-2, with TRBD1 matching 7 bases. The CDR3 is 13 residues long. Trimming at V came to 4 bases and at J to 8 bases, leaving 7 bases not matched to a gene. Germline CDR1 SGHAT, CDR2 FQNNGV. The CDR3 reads CASSSSDRKGYTF. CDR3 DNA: TGTGCCAGCAGCTCCTCGGACAGGAAGGGCTACACCTTC. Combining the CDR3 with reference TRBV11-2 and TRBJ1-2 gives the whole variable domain EAGVAQSPRYKIIEKRQSVAFWCNPISGHATLYWYQQILGQGPKLLIQFQNNGVVDDSQLPKDRFSAERLKGVDSTLKIQPAKLEDSAVYLCASSSSDRKGYTFGSGTRLTVV.

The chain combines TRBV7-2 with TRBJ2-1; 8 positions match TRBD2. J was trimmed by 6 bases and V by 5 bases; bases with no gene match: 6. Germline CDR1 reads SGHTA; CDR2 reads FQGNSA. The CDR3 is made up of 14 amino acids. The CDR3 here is CASSTPGTSNEQFF. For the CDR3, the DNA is TGTGCCAGCAGCACCCCCGGGACTAGCAATGAGCAGTTCTTC.

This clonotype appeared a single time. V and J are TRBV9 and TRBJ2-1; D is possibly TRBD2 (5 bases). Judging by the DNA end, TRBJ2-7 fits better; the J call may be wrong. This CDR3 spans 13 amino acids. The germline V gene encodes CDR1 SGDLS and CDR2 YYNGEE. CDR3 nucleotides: TGTGCCAGCAGCGGCCTCTCGGGGAATGAGCAGTACTTC. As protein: CASSGLSGNEQYF.

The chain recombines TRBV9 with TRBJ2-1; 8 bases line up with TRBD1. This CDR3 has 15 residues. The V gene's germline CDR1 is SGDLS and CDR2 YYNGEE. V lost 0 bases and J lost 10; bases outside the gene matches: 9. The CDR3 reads CASSVADGQGEEQFF. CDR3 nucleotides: TGTGCCAGCAGCGTAGCTGACGGACAGGGTGAAGAGCAGTTCTTC.

The DNA of the CDR3 is TGCAGCGGCTGGTTTCGGGGGGCGGGATACAATGAGCAGTTCTTC. This gives the protein CSGWFRGAGYNEQFF. The V call is TRBV29-1, the J call TRBJ2-1; maybe TRBD2 (7 bases). V dropped 7 bases and J dropped 4 bases, with 20 bases sitting between them. The CDR3 spans 15 residues. The germline V gene has CDR1 SQVTM and CDR2 ANQGSEA.

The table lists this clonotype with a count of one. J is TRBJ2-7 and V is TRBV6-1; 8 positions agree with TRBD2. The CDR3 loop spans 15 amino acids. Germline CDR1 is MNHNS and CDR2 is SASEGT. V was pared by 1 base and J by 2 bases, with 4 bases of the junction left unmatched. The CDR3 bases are TGTGCCAGCAGTGAAGGGGTAGCGGGGACCTACGAGCAGTACTTC. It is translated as CASSEGVAGTYEQYF.

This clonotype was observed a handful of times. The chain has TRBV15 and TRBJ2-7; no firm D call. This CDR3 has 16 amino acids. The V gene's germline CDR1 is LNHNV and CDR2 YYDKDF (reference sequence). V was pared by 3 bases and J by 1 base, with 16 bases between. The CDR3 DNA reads TGTGCCACCAGCAGGGACCAGACGACGGAATCCTACGAGCAGTACTTC. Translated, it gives CATSRDQTTESYEQYF.

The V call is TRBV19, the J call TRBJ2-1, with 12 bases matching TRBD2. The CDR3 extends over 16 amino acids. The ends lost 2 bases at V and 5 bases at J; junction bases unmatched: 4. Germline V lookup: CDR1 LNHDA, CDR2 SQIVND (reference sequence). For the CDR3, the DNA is TGTGCCAGTAGTATAAACACTAGCGGGGGGAACAATGAGCAGTTCTTC. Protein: CASSINTSGGNNEQFF.

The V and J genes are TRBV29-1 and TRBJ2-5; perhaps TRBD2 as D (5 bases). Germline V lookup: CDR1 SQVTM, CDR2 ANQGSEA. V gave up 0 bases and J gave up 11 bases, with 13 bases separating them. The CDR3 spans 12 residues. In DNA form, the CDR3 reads TGCAGCGTTGAAGATGCCGGGAATGAGCAGTACTTC. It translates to CSVEDAGNEQYF.

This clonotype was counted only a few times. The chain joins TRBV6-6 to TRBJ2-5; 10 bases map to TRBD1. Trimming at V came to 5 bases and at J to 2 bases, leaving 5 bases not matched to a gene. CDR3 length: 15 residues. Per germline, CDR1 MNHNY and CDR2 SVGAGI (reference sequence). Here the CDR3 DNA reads TGTGCCAGCAGTAAACCGGGACAGGGGCAAGAGACCCAGTACTTC. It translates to CASSKPGQGQETQYF.

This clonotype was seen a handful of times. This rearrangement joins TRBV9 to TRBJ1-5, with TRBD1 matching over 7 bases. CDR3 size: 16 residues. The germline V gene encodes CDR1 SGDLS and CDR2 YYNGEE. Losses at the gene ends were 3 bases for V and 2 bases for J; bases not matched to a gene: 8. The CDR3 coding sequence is TGTGCCAGCAGCGCCGGGGGTACAGGGGGCAATCAGCCCCAGCATTTT. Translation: CASSAGGTGGNQPQHF.

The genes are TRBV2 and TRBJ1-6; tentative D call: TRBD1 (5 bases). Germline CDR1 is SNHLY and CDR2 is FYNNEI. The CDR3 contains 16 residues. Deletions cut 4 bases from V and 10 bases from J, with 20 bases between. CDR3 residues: CASSVSRESSGSPLHF. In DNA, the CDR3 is TGTGCCAGCAGTGTCTCCAGGGAATCTTCGGGATCACCCCTCCACTTT.

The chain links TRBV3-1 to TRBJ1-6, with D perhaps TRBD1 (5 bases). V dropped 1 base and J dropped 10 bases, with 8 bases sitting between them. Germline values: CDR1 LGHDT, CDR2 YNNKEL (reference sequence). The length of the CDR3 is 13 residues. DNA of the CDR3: TGTGCCAGCAGCCAAGGAAGGGGATCACCCCTCCACTTT. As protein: CASSQGRGSPLHF.

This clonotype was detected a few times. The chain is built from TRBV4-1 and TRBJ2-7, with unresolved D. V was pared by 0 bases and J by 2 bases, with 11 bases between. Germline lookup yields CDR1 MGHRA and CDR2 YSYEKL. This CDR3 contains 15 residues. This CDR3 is CASSQDKGKAYEQYF. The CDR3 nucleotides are TGCGCCAGCAGCCAAGATAAAGGGAAGGCCTACGAGCAGTACTTC.

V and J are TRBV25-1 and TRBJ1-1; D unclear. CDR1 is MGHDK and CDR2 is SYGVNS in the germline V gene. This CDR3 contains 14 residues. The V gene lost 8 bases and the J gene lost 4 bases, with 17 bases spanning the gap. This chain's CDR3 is CASGKSGRGTEAFF. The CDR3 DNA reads TGTGCCAGCGGCAAATCTGGGCGGGGCACTGAAGCTTTCTTT.

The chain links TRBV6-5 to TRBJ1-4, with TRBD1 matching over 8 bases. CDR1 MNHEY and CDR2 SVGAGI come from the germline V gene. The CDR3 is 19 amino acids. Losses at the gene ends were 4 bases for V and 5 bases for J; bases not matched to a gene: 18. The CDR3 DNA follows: TGTGCCAGCAGTTTCCGGGGGGACAGGTGGCGGGGGAACAATGAAAAACTGTTTTTT. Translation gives CASSFRGDRWRGNNEKLFF.